This entry features one TCR beta chain sequence. Its antigen is undetermined. The CDR3 is 14 amino acids. V gave up 2 bases and J gave up 7 bases, with 14 bases separating them. Per germline, CDR1 SEHNR and CDR2 FQNEAQ (reference sequence). The sample comes from a study of OX40 agonist ivuxolimab in advanced cancers. Background on the study: At 0.01 to 10 mg/kg, ivuxolimab was administered intravenously to patients every 2 weeks. Patients assigned to dose escalation were diagnosed with hepatocellular carcinoma, melanoma, renal cell or head and neck cancer. With a range of roughly 20 to 80, age averaged about 58 years, and 70% to 85% were male. Whole-study findings and limits: Partly responding patients at 0.1-3.0 mg/kg showed some of the smallest clonal expansion.

Method: immunoSEQ multiplex PCR; TCRdb's copy keeps in-frame clones and lacks some. The table records tens of thousands of clones, 88% of them present only once. V is TRBV7-9 and J is TRBJ1-2; no definite D call. The specimen comprised CD4+ or CD8+ T cells sorted from blood, sampled in a trial of the OX40 agonist ivuxolimab. This TCR came from an adult with an advanced solid tumor such as melanoma, head and neck, liver or kidney cancer. DNA of the CDR3: TGTGCCAGCAGCTTACCAGGAGGGTCAAGTGGCTACACCTTC. Its translation is CASSLPGGSSGYTF.